This T cell receptor (beta chain) was identified in a study of shared clonotypes between healthy human individuals. General observations from the study: Memory subsets generally showed lower estimated richness than naive subsets. Measured sharing among donors was expected to vary with sequencing depth.

At deep level, the assay was performed. Using about 0.2 ug DNA, 25,000 to 35,000 T cell genomes, the sorted-subset replicate PCRs were run. The protocol was immunoSEQ multiplex PCR, while the TCRdb copy is restricted to in-frame clones and leaves out a portion. This sample carries about 2.3 million clones, 90% to 95% of them seen once, and the ten largest clones take 0.39%. The CDR3 sequence is 14 residues long. Per germline, CDR1 MNHNS and CDR2 SASEGT. V was cut by 1 base and J by 10 bases, with 13 bases left in between. As regards this clone: Its antigen is still unknown.

This rearrangement joins TRBV6-1 to TRBJ1-4; D gene uncertain. This clonotype was obtained from a man between 18 and 35 years old in good health. Some clones in this sample may be carry-over from other donors' samples. The sequenced material came from naive CD4+ T cells from PBMCs. The subset here: CD45RA+ positively selected. CDR3 in amino acids: CASSEGRIRGKLFF. The CDR3 nucleotides are TGTGCCAGCAGTGAAGGGCGGATCCGCGGAAAACTGTTTTTT.